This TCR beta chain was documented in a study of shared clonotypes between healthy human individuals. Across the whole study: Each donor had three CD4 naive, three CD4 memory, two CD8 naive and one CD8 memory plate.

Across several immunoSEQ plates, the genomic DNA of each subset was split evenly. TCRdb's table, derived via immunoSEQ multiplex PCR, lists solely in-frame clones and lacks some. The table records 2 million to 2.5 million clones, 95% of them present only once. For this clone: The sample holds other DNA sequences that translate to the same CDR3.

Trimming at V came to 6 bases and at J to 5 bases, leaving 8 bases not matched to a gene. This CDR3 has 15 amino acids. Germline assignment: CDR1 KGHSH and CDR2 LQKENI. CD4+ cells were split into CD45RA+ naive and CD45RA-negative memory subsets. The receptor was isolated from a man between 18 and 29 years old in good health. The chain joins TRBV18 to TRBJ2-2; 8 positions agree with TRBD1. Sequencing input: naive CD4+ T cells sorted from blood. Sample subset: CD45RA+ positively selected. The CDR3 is CASSPGTGATGELFF. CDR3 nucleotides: TGTGCCAGCTCCCCCGGGACAGGAGCAACCGGGGAGCTGTTTTTT.